This entry concerns a single TCR beta chain. This entry is derived from a study of technical replicates of blood from a handful of donors. This CDR3 contains 19 residues. With V trimmed by 5 bases and J by 2 bases, 19 bases remained unmatched. CDR1 and CDR2 from the germline V gene are MNHEY and SMNVEV (reference sequence). Profiled with immunoSEQ multiplex PCR; TCRdb holds only in-frame clones, not every one. Of fewer than 95,000 clones in the sample, about 91% are singletons; the top ten hold 0.25%. The receptor's source is a human donor in good health. The sequencing input was T cells isolated from PBMCs. The rearrangement joins TRBV27 to TRBJ2-7; 9 bases match TRBD1. The CDR3 nucleotides read TGTGCCAGCAGTACACCTGGACAGGGGACCACACTAACCACCTACGAGCAGTACTTC. Protein product: CASSTPGQGTTLTTYEQYF.